One T cell receptor (beta chain) is described in this entry. The source of the sample is a study of blood T cell repertoires in COVID-19. TCRdb's table, derived via immunoSEQ multiplex PCR, lists solely in-frame clones and lacks some. This sample has around 150,000 clones, with under 80% found just once. The V gene's germline CDR1 is MNHNS and CDR2 SASEGT. Trimming stripped 1 base from V and 4 bases from J, with 11 bases between. CDR3 length: 15 amino acids. This sequence joins TRBV6-1 and TRBJ1-5; D uncertain. The clonotype comes from a man aged 55 to 70 with acute or convalescent COVID-19. Sequenced input: peripheral blood. CDR3 in DNA: TGTGCCAGCAGTGAAGTCGGCGGGAATAATCAGCCCCAGCATTTT. Residues: CASSEVGGNNQPQHF.